This TCR beta chain was captured by sequencing in a study of blood T cells in healthy people across ages (dated by TCRdb to the mid-2010s). Describing the broader study: In model experiments, roughly one uniquely barcoded TCR beta cDNA molecule per two T cells was captured by template switching. Age-related changes in TCR beta repertoire diversity were measured in the study by deep sequencing normalized with unique cDNA molecular identifiers. Donors were grouped into four age groups: young (average approximately 15 years), middle-aged (39), aged (around 56) and long-lived (approximately 75). The study analyzed two additional independent replicas of 1 million unique cDNA reads from the same blood draw for two donors, one aged 18 to 29 and one aged 80 or older. Broader findings and caveats from the paper: Compared with the aged group, the long-lived group had more naive CD4+ T cells, fewer expanded clones and increased TCR diversity, suggesting age selection. A strong correlation was found between observed TCR beta diversity and the percentage of naive T cells measured by flow cytometry. Because donor CMV infection status was unknown, age-related changes in expanded clonotypes were potentially confounded. Estimates of total diversity from one million sequenced T cells were regarded as lower bounds and underestimates. Because profiling used bulk unsorted PBMCs, naive and antigen-experienced compartments could not be compared conclusively. As age increased, observed TCR beta diversity per million T cells dropped in a roughly linear way, and a significant reduction was already evident by age 40.

This clonotype has more than one count but fewer than ten. Its antigen remains undetermined. Base qualities were left out, and no much larger clone turns up one base away. Donors were 30 to 45 systemically healthy Caucasian individuals from Russia aged roughly 6 to 100 years. Each donor gave ten milliliters of peripheral blood, drawn into EDTA-treated Vacutainer tubes. Ficoll-Paque density-gradient centrifugation was used to isolate PBMCs, with at least 6.5 million per sample. Trizol reagent was used to extract total RNA from the PBMCs, yielding at least 6 micrograms per sample. For every donor, an aliquot of PBMCs went through flow cytometry to measure the percentages of naive CD45RAhigh/CD27high T cells. The method behind the library was 5' RACE. These reads were obtained on an Illumina HiSeq 2500. A second about 6 to 11 cycle PCR used a sample-barcoded 5' primer and a J-beta primer mix. A unique molecular identifier was introduced onto each TCR beta cDNA molecule by a template-switch 5' adaptor carrying 12 random nucleotides. At least 3 million CDR3-containing paired-end reads were obtained from each sample. The Mint cDNA synthesis kit, primed by a TRBC-specific oligonucleotide, was used to synthesize first-strand cDNA from all RNA. All cDNA was treated with uracil-DNA glycosylase and then went through a first 18-cycle PCR with the universal primers M1SS and BC2_uni_R. The study's own analysis went as follows. For normalization, 1 million high-quality reads, each with a distinct molecular identifier, were randomly selected from each sample. Instead of being binned into consensus sequences, reads with shared molecular identifiers were discarded. MiTCR, with a Q25 quality threshold and the strictest error-elimination algorithm, was used for CDR3 identification, clonotype clustering and error correction. A nonparametric unseen species model with Euler transformation was used to estimate lower-bound total TCR beta diversity. Starting from the raw public reads, TCRdb applied fastp trimming at Q25, assembled clones with MiXCR and retained in-frame beta chains. Each CDR3 protein appears once, grouped with its most common genes and DNA. The V and J calls were determined by TCRdb, not by the authors. A total of approximately 800,000 distinct CDR3 sequences appear in this sample, approximately 25% of them only once. Of the sample, more than 3% is held by the ten largest clones.

There are 15 amino acids in the CDR3, from cysteine to phenylalanine inclusive. The read is trimmed to its CDR3 DNA, 45 bases read in frame from base 1. V is pared back by 1 base and J by 3 bases, with 12 bases lying between the germline termini. The germline V gene encodes CDR1 LGHDT and CDR2 YNNKEL (reference sequence). The same data also went into a second study, on T cells of mothers and their children. The second paper further reports: Nine systemically healthy Caucasian individuals served as donors, namely three mothers together with their six children. cDNA synthesis consumed the entire amount of extracted RNA, loaded at approximately 1.4 ug RNA in each 15 ul reaction. In the second PCR, the M1S primer introduced both the sample barcodes and 2-4 random nucleotides. More than 8 million TCR beta CDR3 reads were obtained from each mother, and 2.5 million to 3.5 million reads were obtained from each child. Thymic selection similarly shapes TCR recombination output in related and unrelated pairs, with minor effect from inherited differences. Normalized repertoire overlap was always slightly but never significantly higher in related than unrelated mother-child pairs. Persistent microchimeric T cell clones were not detected, at a sensitivity of approximately 93 clones per million clonotypes. The study used deep NGS to compare TCR beta repertoires of mothers and children, seeking features distinguishing related mother-child pairs from unrelated individuals. The mean age was roughly 44 +/- 4 years for the mothers and around 10 +/- 4 years for the children. After adapters were ligated using NEBNext reagents, the libraries underwent 100+100 nt paired-end sequencing on an Illumina HiSeq 2000. To prevent cross-contamination, the mother and child libraries were prepared one month apart and sequenced in separate runs. For each donor, somewhere between roughly 500,000 and 2,100,000 distinct TCR beta clonotypes were identified. Naive TCR beta clonotypes were estimated from low-frequency clonotypes matched to each donor's FACS-determined naive share, without sorting.

This sequence was found in a boy aged 5-17 years in good health. This chain joins TRBV3-1 to TRBJ2-5; the D gene cannot be resolved reliably. The sequenced material came from blood. For the CDR3, the sequence is CASSQVNIGKETQYF. Here is the DNA: TGTGCCAGCAGCCAAGTAAACATCGGTAAAGAGACCCAGTACTTC.